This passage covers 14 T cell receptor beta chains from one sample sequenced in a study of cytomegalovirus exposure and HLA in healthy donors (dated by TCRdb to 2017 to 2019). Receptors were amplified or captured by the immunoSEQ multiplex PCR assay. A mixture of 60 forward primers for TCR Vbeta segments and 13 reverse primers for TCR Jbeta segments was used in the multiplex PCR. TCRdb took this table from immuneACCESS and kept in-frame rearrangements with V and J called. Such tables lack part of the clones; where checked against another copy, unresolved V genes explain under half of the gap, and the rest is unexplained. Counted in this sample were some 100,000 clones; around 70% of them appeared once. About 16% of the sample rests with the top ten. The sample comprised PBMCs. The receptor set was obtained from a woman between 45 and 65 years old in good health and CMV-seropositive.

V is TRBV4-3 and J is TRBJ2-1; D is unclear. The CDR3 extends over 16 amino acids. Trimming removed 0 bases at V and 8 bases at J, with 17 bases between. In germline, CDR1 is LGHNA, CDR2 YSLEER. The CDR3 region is CASSQDWSRIYHEQFF. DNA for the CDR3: TGCGCCAGCAGCCAAGATTGGAGTAGAATTTATCATGAGCAGTTCTTC.

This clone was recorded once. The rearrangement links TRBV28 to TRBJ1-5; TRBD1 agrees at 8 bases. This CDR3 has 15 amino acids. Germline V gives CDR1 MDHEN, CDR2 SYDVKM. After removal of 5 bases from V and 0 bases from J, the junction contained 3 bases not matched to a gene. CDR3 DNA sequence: TGTGCCAGCAGTCCGGGACAGGATAGCAATCAGCCCCAGCATTTT. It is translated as CASSPGQDSNQPQHF.

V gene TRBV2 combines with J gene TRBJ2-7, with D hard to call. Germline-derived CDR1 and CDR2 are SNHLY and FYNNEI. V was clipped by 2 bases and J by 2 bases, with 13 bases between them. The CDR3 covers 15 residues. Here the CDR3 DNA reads TGTGCCAGCAGTGAATTGGGCCTGACGACCTACGAGCAGTACTTC. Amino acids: CASSELGLTTYEQYF.

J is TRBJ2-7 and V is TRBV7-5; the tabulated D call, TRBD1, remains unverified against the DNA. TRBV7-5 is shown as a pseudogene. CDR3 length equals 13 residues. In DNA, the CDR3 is TGTGTCGTCTCCAAGGGACAGTCCTACGAGCAGTACTTC. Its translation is CVVSKGQSYEQYF.

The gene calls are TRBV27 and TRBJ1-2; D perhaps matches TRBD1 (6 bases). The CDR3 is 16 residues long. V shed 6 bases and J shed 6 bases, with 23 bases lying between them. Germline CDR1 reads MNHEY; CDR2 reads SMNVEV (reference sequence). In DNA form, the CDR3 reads TGTGCCAGCAGGTCGGTGGCACAGGGCCTCTTAGATGGCTACACCTTC. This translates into CASRSVAQGLLDGYTF.

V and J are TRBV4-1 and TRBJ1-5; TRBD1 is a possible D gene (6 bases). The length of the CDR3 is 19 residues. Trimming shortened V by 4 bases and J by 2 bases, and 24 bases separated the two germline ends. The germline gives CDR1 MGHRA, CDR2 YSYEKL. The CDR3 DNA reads TGCGCCAGCAGCCCAGATAAAGGCCTACAGGGTATCCGCAATCAGCCCCAGCATTTT. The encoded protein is CASSPDKGLQGIRNQPQHF.

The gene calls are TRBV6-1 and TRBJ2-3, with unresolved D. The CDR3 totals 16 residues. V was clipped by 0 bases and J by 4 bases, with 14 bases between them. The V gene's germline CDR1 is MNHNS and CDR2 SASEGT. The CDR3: CASSEARRQVADTQYF. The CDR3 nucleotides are TGTGCCAGCAGTGAAGCGCGTAGGCAGGTCGCAGATACGCAGTATTTT.

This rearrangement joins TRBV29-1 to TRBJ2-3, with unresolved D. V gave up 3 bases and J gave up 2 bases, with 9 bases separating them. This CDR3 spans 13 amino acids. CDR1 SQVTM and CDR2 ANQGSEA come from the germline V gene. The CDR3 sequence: CSVDKIYTDTQYF. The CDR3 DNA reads TGCAGCGTTGATAAAATCTACACAGATACGCAGTATTTT.

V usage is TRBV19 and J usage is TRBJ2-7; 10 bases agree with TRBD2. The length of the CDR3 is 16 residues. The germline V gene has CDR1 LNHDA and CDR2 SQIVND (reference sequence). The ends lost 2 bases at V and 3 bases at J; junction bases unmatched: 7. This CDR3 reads CASSILAGEDLYEQYF. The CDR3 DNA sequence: TGTGCCAGTAGTATACTAGCGGGAGAGGATCTCTACGAGCAGTACTTC.

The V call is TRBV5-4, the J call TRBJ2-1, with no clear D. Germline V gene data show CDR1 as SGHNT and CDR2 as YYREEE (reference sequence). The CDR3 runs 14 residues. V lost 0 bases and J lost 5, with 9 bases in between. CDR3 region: CASSLVAPDNEQFF. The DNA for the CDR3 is TGTGCCAGCAGCTTGGTCGCTCCGGACAATGAGCAGTTCTTC.

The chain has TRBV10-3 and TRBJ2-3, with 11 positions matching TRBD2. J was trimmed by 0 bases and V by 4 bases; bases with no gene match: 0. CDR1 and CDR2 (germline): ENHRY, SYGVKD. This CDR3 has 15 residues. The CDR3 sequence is CAISGLAGSTDTQYF. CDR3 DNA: TGTGCCATCAGTGGACTAGCGGGGAGCACAGATACGCAGTATTTT.

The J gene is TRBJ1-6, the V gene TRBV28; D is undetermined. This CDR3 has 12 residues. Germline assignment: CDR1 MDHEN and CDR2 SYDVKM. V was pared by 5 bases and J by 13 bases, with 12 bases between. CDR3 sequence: CASSPDVAPLHF. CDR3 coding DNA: TGTGCCAGCAGTCCCGACGTAGCGCCCCTCCACTTT.

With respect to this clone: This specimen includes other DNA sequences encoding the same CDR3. The CDR3, as DNA: TGCGCCAGCAGCTTGGTCGGGACTAGCTACGAGCAGTACTTC. This encodes CASSLVGTSYEQYF. The chain combines TRBV5-1 with TRBJ2-7, with TRBD2 identical over 8 bases. CDR3 size: 14 residues. V shed 0 bases and J 3 bases; nucleotides not matched to a gene: 2. Germline V gives CDR1 SGHRS, CDR2 YFSETQ.

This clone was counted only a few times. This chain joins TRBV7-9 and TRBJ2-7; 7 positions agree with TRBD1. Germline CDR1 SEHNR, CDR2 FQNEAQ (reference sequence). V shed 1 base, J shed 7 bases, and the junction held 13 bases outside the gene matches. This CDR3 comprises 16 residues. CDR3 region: CASSLVSGPAGGEQYF. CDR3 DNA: TGTGCCAGCAGCTTAGTGTCGGGGCCAGCAGGGGGAGAGCAGTACTTC. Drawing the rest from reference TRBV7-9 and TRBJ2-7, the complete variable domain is DTGVSQNPRHKITKRGQNVTFRCDPISEHNRLYWYRQTLGQGPEFLTYFQNEAQLEKSRLLSDRFSAERPKGSFSTLEIQRTEQGDSAMYLCASSLVSGPAGGEQYFGPGTRLTVT.